A single sample gave rise to the 25 T cell receptor beta chains below, sequenced in a study of T cells in Graves' hyperthyroidism and ophthalmopathy. Amplified regions were TCR beta CDR3 sequences from RNA transcripts. TCR CDR3 regions were first amplified by RT-PCR with HTBI primers. MiXCR, applied by TCRdb to the multiplex PCR reads, yields one record per CDR3 protein. The sample consists of around 190,000 distinct CDR3 sequences, approximately 16% of them appearing once. The sequenced sample was blood. All receptors derive from a woman aged 45-60 years with Graves' hyperthyroidism.

This clonotype came up a few times. The chain couples TRBV11-2 to TRBJ2-7, with TRBD2 matching 10 bases. The germline CDR1 and CDR2 sequences are SGHAT and FQNNGV. The CDR3 length is 15 residues. After removal of 3 bases from V and 0 bases from J, the junction contained 2 bases not matched to a gene. The CDR3: CASSLGTSASYEQYF. The CDR3 DNA follows: TGTGCCAGCAGCTTGGGGACTAGCGCCTCCTACGAGCAGTACTTC.

This clonotype was recorded many times. The chain links TRBV12-3 or TRBV12-4 to TRBJ2-7; 8 bases fit TRBD1. This CDR3 is 15 amino acids long. The J segment lost 4 bases and the V segment lost 1 base, leaving 6 bases of the junction unmatched. CDR3 region: CASSLGDRLLYEQYF. In nucleotides, the CDR3 is TGTGCCAGCAGTTTAGGGGACAGGCTTCTATACGAGCAGTACTTC.

This clonotype was seen repeatedly, ten times or more. The chain couples TRBV7-2 to TRBJ2-3; 8 positions agree with TRBD1. V gave up 0 bases and J gave up 6 bases; unmatched junction bases: 14. CDR1 is SGHTA and CDR2 is FQGNSA in the germline V gene. The CDR3 length is 18 residues. The DNA for the CDR3 is TGTGCCAGCAGCTTAGCAGTATGGGGGGACAGGATGCCGGATACGCAGTATTTT. Its translation: CASSLAVWGDRMPDTQYF.

The chain couples TRBV19 to TRBJ1-2; D is possibly TRBD1 (6 bases). V shed 11 bases and J shed 4 bases, with 20 bases lying between them. Germline assignment: CDR1 LNHDA and CDR2 SQIVND (reference sequence). The CDR3 spans 14 residues. The DNA of the CDR3 is TGTGCCGGGGGGGGCGGACCCGACGTCTATGGCTACACCTTC. Encoded protein: CAGGGGPDVYGYTF.

With regard to this clonotype: A read error may account for a junction end that differs from germline. The CDR3 DNA is TGTGCCAGCAGTTTATTCCGGAACACTGGAGCTTTCTTT. It yields the protein CASSLFRNTGAFF. This chain connects TRBV27 to TRBJ1-1, with no clear D. CDR3 size: 13 residues. CDR1 MNHEY and CDR2 SMNVEV come from the germline V gene (reference sequence).

This clonotype was observed at least ten times. The chain uses TRBV20-1 and TRBJ1-1; perhaps TRBD1 as D (5 bases). Germline CDR1 is DFQATT and CDR2 is SNEGSKA (reference sequence). CDR3 size: 14 residues. V lost 3 bases and J lost 1, with 12 bases in between. The CDR3 region has the DNA TGCAGTGCTAGGGTAGGGGAGGGGAACACTGAAGCTTTCTTT. It specifies CSARVGEGNTEAFF.

V usage is TRBV7-6 and J usage is TRBJ1-1, with TRBD1 matching 8 bases. The length of the CDR3 is 15 residues. CDR1 SGHVS and CDR2 FNYEAQ come from the germline V gene. The V and J ends lost 1 base and 1 base, in that order; junction bases with no gene match: 2. The CDR3 DNA is TGTGCCAGCAGCTTAGTGACAGGGGCGAACACTGAAGCTTTCTTT. Protein sequence: CASSLVTGANTEAFF.

This clonotype was counted between two and nine times. The chain has TRBV19 and TRBJ2-1; 9 bases match TRBD2. Trimming at V came to 6 bases and at J to 5 bases, leaving 14 bases not matched to a gene. The CDR3 is 17 residues long. The V gene's germline CDR1 is LNHDA and CDR2 SQIVND (reference sequence). CDR3 nucleotides: TGTGCCAGTAGGGGGAGTAGCGGGAGCCATAGAAACAATGAGCAGTTCTTC. Its translation: CASRGSSGSHRNNEQFF.

The chain uses TRBV6-2 or TRBV6-3 and TRBJ1-5; D is ambiguous. The CDR3 consists of 12 residues. The V end lost 3 bases, the J end lost 5 bases, and 5 bases lay between the germline ends. The V gene's germline CDR1 is MNHEY and CDR2 SVGEGT. The CDR3 loop is CASSYGYQPQHF. CDR3 bases: TGTGCCAGCAGTTATGGGTATCAGCCCCAGCATTTT.

This clonotype was picked up many times. V gene TRBV28 combines with J gene TRBJ1-2; no reliable D call. The CDR3 runs to 14 residues. The V end lost 1 base, the J end lost 4 bases, and 10 bases lay between the germline ends. Germline V gene data show CDR1 as MDHEN and CDR2 as SYDVKM. The CDR3 spells CASSLFGEFYGYTF. In nucleotides, the CDR3 is TGTGCCAGCAGTTTATTTGGGGAATTCTATGGCTACACCTTC.

The J gene is TRBJ1-2, the V gene TRBV7-2, with 7 nucleotides matching TRBD1. After removal of 3 bases from V and 4 bases from J, the junction contained 2 bases not matched to a gene. CDR1 and CDR2 (germline): SGHTA, FQGNSA. The CDR3 has 13 amino acids. The CDR3 DNA reads as TGTGCCAGCAGCTTTCGACAGGGCTATGGCTACACCTTC. It is translated as CASSFRQGYGYTF.

The chain joins TRBV7-2 to TRBJ2-1, with D possibly TRBD2 on 5 matching bases. Trimming removed 5 bases at V and 6 bases at J, with 14 bases between. Germline V gene lookup returns CDR1 SGHTA and CDR2 FQGNSA. The CDR3 runs 14 residues. CDR3 DNA: TGTGCCAGCAGCCCCTACCCTAGCAGCAATGAGCAGTTCTTC. Its translation: CASSPYPSSNEQFF.

The table lists this clonotype with many counts. The chain uses TRBV5-6 and TRBJ1-5, with 8 bases matching TRBD1. The CDR3 is 15 residues long. V gave up 4 bases and J gave up 1 base; unmatched junction bases: 4. CDR1 and CDR2 from the germline V gene are SGHDT and YYEEEE. The CDR3 region is CASSKDRGSNQPQHF. The CDR3 coding sequence is TGTGCCAGCAGCAAAGACAGGGGAAGCAATCAGCCCCAGCATTTT.

This clonotype was seen many times. This could be a read error, since a much larger clone is one nucleotide away. The chain links TRBV2 to TRBJ2-1, with 11 bases that match TRBD2. This CDR3 is built from 17 residues. CDR1 is SNHLY and CDR2 is FYNNEI in the germline V gene. CDR3 sequence reads: CSSTLEVVLAGVNEQFF. CDR3 sequence (DNA): TGTTCCAGCACCCTGGAAGTGGTACTAGCGGGAGTTAATGAGCAGTTCTTC.

This clonotype turned up a few times. V and J are TRBV7-9 and TRBJ2-6; 7 bases map to TRBD1. The J segment lost 0 bases and the V segment lost 5 bases, leaving 10 bases of the junction unmatched. The CDR3 has 18 residues. Germline V lookup: CDR1 SEHNR, CDR2 FQNEAQ (reference sequence). CDR3 sequence reads: CASSTQQGINSGANVLTF. The CDR3 DNA is TGTGCCAGCAGCACCCAACAGGGGATAAACTCTGGGGCCAACGTCCTGACTTTC.

The table lists this clonotype with many counts. V is TRBV2 and J is TRBJ2-1; unclear D gene. V was shortened by 4 bases and J by 11 bases, with 12 bases between the two germline ends. Germline loops: CDR1 SNHLY, CDR2 FYNNEI. CDR3 length: 12 amino acids. In DNA, the CDR3 is TGTGCCAGCAGTGTAGACTTAGCTAAGCAGTTCTTC. This gives the protein CASSVDLAKQFF.

The rearrangement joins TRBV7-8 to TRBJ2-7; 7 positions agree with TRBD2. Germline assignment: CDR1 SGHVS and CDR2 FQNEAQ. The CDR3 has 18 residues. V shed 5 bases, J shed 0 bases, and the junction held 16 bases outside the gene matches. Here the CDR3 reads CASSHTRGRAGGSYEQYF. The CDR3 nucleotides read TGTGCCAGCAGCCATACTCGCGGGAGAGCCGGGGGCTCCTACGAGCAGTACTTC.

The table lists this clonotype with a few counts. The chain joins TRBV3-1 to TRBJ2-5, with D perhaps matching TRBD1 or TRBD2 (5 bases each). Germline loops: CDR1 LGHDT, CDR2 YNNKEL (reference sequence). CDR3 length: 15 amino acids. Trimming took 3 bases from V and 3 from J, leaving 14 bases between them. This CDR3 is CASSQGVVEEETQYF. In nucleotides, the CDR3 is TGTGCCAGCAGCCAGGGGGTCGTCGAAGAAGAGACCCAGTACTTC.

The rearrangement links TRBV5-1 to TRBJ1-2; 7 nucleotides align to TRBD1. The CDR3 runs to 14 residues. The trim removed 5 bases at V and 3 bases at J, leaving 7 bases unmatched. Germline V CDR1 and CDR2: SGHRS, YFSETQ. As DNA, the CDR3 is TGCGCCAGCAGACTGACAGGGTCGGACTATGGCTACACCTTC. Translated: CASRLTGSDYGYTF.

This chain joins TRBV6-5 and TRBJ2-7, with D perhaps TRBD2 (6 bases). CDR3 length equals 16 residues. Germline-derived CDR1 and CDR2 are MNHEY and SVGAGI. Trimming cost V 4 bases and J 1 base, with 17 bases left between them. Here the CDR3 reads CASSSPQVGGSYEQYF. For the CDR3, the DNA is TGTGCCAGCAGTTCCCCCCAGGTGGGAGGATCCTACGAGCAGTACTTC.

This clonotype has ten or more counts. The rearrangement links TRBV12-3 or TRBV12-4 to TRBJ2-4; 7 nucleotides match TRBD2. J was trimmed by 0 bases and V by 5 bases; bases with no gene match: 4. CDR3 size: 15 residues. This chain's CDR3 is CASSISGQAKNIQYF. The CDR3 nucleotides read TGTGCCAGCAGTATTAGCGGGCAAGCCAAAAACATTCAGTACTTC.

This clonotype was observed at least ten times. The rearrangement links TRBV7-9 to TRBJ1-1; D gene ambiguous. Trimming stripped 5 bases from V and 6 bases from J, with 7 bases between. This CDR3 spans 11 amino acids. The germline V gene encodes CDR1 SEHNR and CDR2 FQNEAQ (reference sequence). CDR3: CASSREAEAFF. The CDR3 DNA is TGTGCCAGCAGCCGAGAGGCTGAAGCTTTCTTT. The full variable domain, completed using reference TRBV7-9 and TRBJ1-1, is DTGVSQNPRHKITKRGQNVTFRCDPISEHNRLYWYRQTLGQGPEFLTYFQNEAQLEKSRLLSDRFSAERPKGSFSTLEIQRTEQGDSAMYLCASSREAEAFFGQGTRLTVV.

This clonotype was counted at least ten times. The V call is TRBV5-1, the J call TRBJ2-3, with TRBD2 identical over 8 bases. Germline V gene sequence: CDR1 SGHRS, CDR2 YFSETQ. V shed 3 bases and J 1 base; nucleotides not matched to a gene: 16. The CDR3 has 19 residues. The CDR3 sequence: CASSSRGTERERGTDTQYF. The CDR3 DNA is TGCGCCAGCAGCTCCCGGGGTACCGAGCGGGAGAGGGGCACAGATACGCAGTATTTT.

V and J are TRBV11-2 and TRBJ2-5, with D possibly being TRBD2 (6 bases). The CDR3 contains 13 residues. Deletions cut 3 bases from V and 3 bases from J, with 8 bases between. The germline CDR1 and CDR2 sequences are SGHAT and FQNNGV. The CDR3: CASSFGGEETQYF. The DNA of the CDR3 is TGTGCCAGCAGCTTCGGGGGAGAAGAGACCCAGTACTTC.

This clonotype has just a few counts. The junction departs from germline at one end; a sequencing error may be responsible. The gene calls are TRBV6-1 and TRBJ2-7, with D perhaps given as TRBD1 or TRBD2 (5 bases each). CDR1 is MNHNS, CDR2 SASEGT, per germline. The CDR3 runs to 15 residues. In DNA, the CDR3 is TGTGCCGGCAGGACCGGGACGTGGAACTCCTACGAGCAGTACTTC. It translates to CAGRTGTWNSYEQYF.